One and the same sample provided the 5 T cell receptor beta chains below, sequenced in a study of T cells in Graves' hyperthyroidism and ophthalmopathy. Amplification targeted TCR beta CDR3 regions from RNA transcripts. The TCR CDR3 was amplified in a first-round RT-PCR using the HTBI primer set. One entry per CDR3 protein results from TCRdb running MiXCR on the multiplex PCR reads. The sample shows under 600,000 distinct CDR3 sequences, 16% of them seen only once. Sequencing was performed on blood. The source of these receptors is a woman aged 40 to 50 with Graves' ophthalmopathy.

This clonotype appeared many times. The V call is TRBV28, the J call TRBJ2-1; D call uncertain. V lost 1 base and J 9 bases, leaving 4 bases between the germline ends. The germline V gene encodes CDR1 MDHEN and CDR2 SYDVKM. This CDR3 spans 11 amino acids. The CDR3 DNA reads TGTGCCAGCAGTTTATTGGTTGAGCAGTTCTTC. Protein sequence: CASSLLVEQFF.

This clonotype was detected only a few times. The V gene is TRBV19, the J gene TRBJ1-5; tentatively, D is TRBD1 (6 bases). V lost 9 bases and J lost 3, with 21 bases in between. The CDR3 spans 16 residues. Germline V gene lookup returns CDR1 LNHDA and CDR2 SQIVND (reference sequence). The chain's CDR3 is CASSPFGRGTNQPQHF. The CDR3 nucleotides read TGTGCCAGCTCTCCTTTTGGCAGGGGAACCAATCAGCCCCAGCATTTT.

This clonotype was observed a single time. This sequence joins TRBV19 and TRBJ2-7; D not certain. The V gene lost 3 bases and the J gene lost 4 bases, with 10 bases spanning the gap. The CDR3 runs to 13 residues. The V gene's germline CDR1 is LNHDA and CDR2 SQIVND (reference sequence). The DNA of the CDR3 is TGTGCCAGTAGTATGGGCAGCTTTTACGAGCAGTACTTC. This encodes CASSMGSFYEQYF.

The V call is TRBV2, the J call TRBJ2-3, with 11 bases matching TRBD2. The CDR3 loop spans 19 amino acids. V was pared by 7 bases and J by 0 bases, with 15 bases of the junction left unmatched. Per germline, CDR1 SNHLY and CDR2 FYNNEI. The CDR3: CASMHPGLAALTSTDTQYF. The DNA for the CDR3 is TGTGCCAGCATGCACCCGGGACTAGCGGCCCTTACTAGCACAGATACGCAGTATTTT.

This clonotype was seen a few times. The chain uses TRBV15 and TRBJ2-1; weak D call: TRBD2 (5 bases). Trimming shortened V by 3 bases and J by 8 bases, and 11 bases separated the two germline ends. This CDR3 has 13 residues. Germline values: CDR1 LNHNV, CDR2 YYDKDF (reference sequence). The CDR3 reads CATSSLLGYEQFF. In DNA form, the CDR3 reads TGTGCCACCAGCAGCCTACTAGGCTATGAGCAGTTCTTC.